These 28 T cell receptor beta chains share one sample of origin, sequenced in a study of post-analysis software for immune sequencing data. Study-level results: With TRBV5-6, TRBV5-1 and TRBV20-1 included, about five TRBV segments were more frequent in patients than in controls.

No cognate antigen is known for these TCRs. Each TCR beta cDNA library carried unique molecular identifiers. TCRdb called the PCR reads again in MiXCR, with one record for every CDR3 protein. The sample records roughly 700,000 distinct CDR3 sequences, roughly 27% being singletons. Material: blood. The receptors were gathered from a girl aged 10-17 years with multiple sclerosis.

The CDR3 coding sequence is TGCAGCGCCCCTAGTGGCGATACGCAGTATTTT. Residues: CSAPSGDTQYF. The V and J genes are TRBV29-1 and TRBJ2-3; D is unresolved. Trimming removed 7 bases from V and 6 bases from J, with 11 bases in between. CDR1 is SQVTM and CDR2 is ANQGSEA in the germline V gene. CDR3 length: 11 residues.

V gene TRBV14 combines with J gene TRBJ1-2; D remains ambiguous. V was shortened by 0 bases and J by 2 bases, with 4 bases between the two germline ends. Germline V gene lookup returns CDR1 SGHDN and CDR2 FVKESK. CDR3 size: 13 residues. CDR3 sequence reads: CASSQEVNYGYTF. The CDR3 region has the DNA TGTGCCAGCAGCCAAGAGGTCAACTATGGCTACACCTTC.

The chain carries TRBV19 and TRBJ1-2; D remains ambiguous. Trimming took 6 bases from V and 0 from J, leaving 20 bases between them. CDR1 is LNHDA and CDR2 is SQIVND in the germline V gene (reference sequence). The CDR3 contains 17 residues. The chain's CDR3 is CASREPPLGRSNYGYTF. The CDR3 region has the DNA TGTGCCAGTAGGGAACCTCCTCTGGGCAGATCTAACTATGGCTACACCTTC.

This chain links TRBV20-1 with TRBJ2-5, with D uncertain. The germline V and J ends were trimmed by 0 bases and 5 bases, with 19 bases remaining between them. The CDR3 sequence is 16 residues long. Germline loops: CDR1 DFQATT, CDR2 SNEGSKA (reference sequence). CDR3 amino acids: CSARDLRALIRETQYF. CDR3 in DNA: TGCAGTGCTAGAGATCTCCGGGCCCTAATACGGGAGACCCAGTACTTC.

CDR3 protein: CASSLVIGQGGIYEQYF. Here the CDR3 DNA reads TGTGCCAGCAGCTTAGTTATCGGGCAGGGGGGGATCTACGAGCAGTACTTC. The chain links TRBV7-2 to TRBJ2-7, with D perhaps given as TRBD1 or TRBD2 (7 bases each). This CDR3 contains 17 residues. Deletions cut 1 base from V and 3 bases from J, with 19 bases between. Per the germline V gene, CDR1 is SGHTA and CDR2 is FQGNSA.

The table lists this clonotype with a few counts. V and J are TRBV29-1 and TRBJ2-5; possible D gene TRBD1, 8 bases. Germline assignment: CDR1 SQVTM and CDR2 ANQGSEA. The V gene lost 7 bases and the J gene lost 5 bases, with 26 bases spanning the gap. This CDR3 comprises 16 residues. DNA of the CDR3: TGCAGCGGCTGGGGGGGAGGACAGGGAAGGTCGGAGACCCAGTACTTC. Residues: CSGWGGGQGRSETQYF.

This clonotype was counted a few times. The CDR3 region has the DNA TGTGCCAGCAGCTTAGTTCAGGGGGCGTCTCACGAGCAGTACTTC. This encodes CASSLVQGASHEQYF. This rearrangement joins TRBV7-2 to TRBJ2-7, with 8 bases identical to TRBD1. V gave up 1 base and J gave up 5 bases; unmatched junction bases: 7. CDR1 is SGHTA and CDR2 is FQGNSA in the germline V gene. The CDR3 is made up of 15 amino acids.

This chain joins TRBV6-6 and TRBJ2-2; 9 nucleotides line up with TRBD1. Germline CDR1 is MNHNY and CDR2 is SVGAGI (reference sequence). This CDR3 has 16 residues. After removal of 4 bases from V and 6 bases from J, the junction contained 9 bases not matched to a gene. CDR3 residues: CASSSTGTGLSGELFF. CDR3 coding DNA: TGTGCCAGCAGTTCAACCGGGACAGGGCTTTCCGGGGAGCTGTTTTTT.

The chain joins TRBV5-1 to TRBJ1-2; D uncertain. V shed 4 bases and J shed 6 bases, with 13 bases lying between them. The CDR3 is 13 residues long. The germline gives CDR1 SGHRS, CDR2 YFSETQ. The CDR3: CASSGALKDGYTF. The CDR3 DNA follows: TGCGCCAGCAGCGGCGCCTTAAAGGATGGCTACACCTTC.

This chain joins TRBV20-1 and TRBJ2-5; TRBD1 aligns across 9 bases. The CDR3 runs 13 residues. Germline lookup yields CDR1 DFQATT and CDR2 SNEGSKA (reference sequence). The junction had 11 bases not matched to a gene; V was cut back by 4 bases and J by 11 bases. This CDR3 reads CSAKGQGRLRQYF. The CDR3 DNA sequence: TGCAGTGCTAAGGGACAGGGAAGGTTAAGGCAGTACTTC.

The rearrangement joins TRBV12-5 to TRBJ1-2; D is perhaps TRBD1 (5 bases). In germline, CDR1 is LGHNT, CDR2 FRNRAP. Trimming cost V 1 base and J 7 bases, with 13 bases left between them. The CDR3 loop spans 14 amino acids. Here the CDR3 reads CASGLAGTDLGYTF. The CDR3, as DNA: TGTGCTAGTGGTTTGGCGGGGACTGATCTTGGCTACACCTTC.

This chain joins TRBV9 and TRBJ2-1; 11 nucleotides match TRBD2. Germline CDR1 and CDR2: SGDLS and YYNGEE. This CDR3 region has 16 residues. V was pared by 3 bases and J by 8 bases, with 10 bases of the junction left unmatched. The CDR3 region is CASSEVAGGPEDEQFF. CDR3 bases: TGTGCCAGCAGCGAGGTAGCGGGAGGGCCGGAGGATGAGCAGTTCTTC. Together with reference TRBV9 and TRBJ2-1, the CDR3 gives the full variable domain: DSGVTQTPKHLITATGQRVTLRCSPRSGDLSVYWYQQSLDQGLQFLIQYYNGEERAKGNILERFSAQQFPDLHSELNLSSLELGDSALYFCASSEVAGGPEDEQFFGPGTRLTVL.

The gene calls are TRBV29-1 and TRBJ1-2; D is unclear. This CDR3 spans 12 amino acids. The V and J ends lost 5 bases and 3 bases respectively, with 10 bases between them. Germline lookup yields CDR1 SQVTM and CDR2 ANQGSEA. The CDR3: CSVLGGDYGYTF. The CDR3 region has the DNA TGCAGCGTTCTCGGCGGAGACTATGGCTACACCTTC.

This sequence joins TRBV12-5 and TRBJ1-1, with 8 positions matching TRBD1. The V segment lost 7 bases and the J segment 5 bases; nucleotides outside the gene matches: 12. This CDR3 region has 15 residues. CDR1 and CDR2 (germline): LGHNT, FRNRAP. The CDR3 region is CASATVPDRVTEAFF. CDR3 DNA: TGTGCTAGTGCCACGGTTCCGGACAGGGTTACTGAAGCTTTCTTT.

The chain couples TRBV7-9 to TRBJ2-7; 10 bases agree with TRBD2. CDR1 is SEHNR, CDR2 FQNEAQ, per germline (reference sequence). The CDR3 consists of 16 residues. The ends lost 0 bases at V and 7 bases at J; junction bases unmatched: 9. For the CDR3, the DNA is TGTGCCAGCAGCTTAGCGCTAAGCGGGAGGGATTATGAGCAGTACTTC. Translated, it gives CASSLALSGRDYEQYF.

This clonotype appeared a few times. The rearrangement joins TRBV3-1 to TRBJ2-5; D may be TRBD1 (5 bases). Trimming removed 7 bases from V and 4 bases from J, with 10 bases in between. This CDR3 is built from 12 residues. Per germline, CDR1 LGHDT and CDR2 YNNKEL (reference sequence). In DNA form, the CDR3 reads TGTGCCAGCAAAGGGCAGGGAGAGACCCAGTACTTC. Its translation is CASKGQGETQYF.

This clonotype was seen more than once but under ten times. V usage is TRBV25-1 and J usage is TRBJ2-5; unclear D gene. V was trimmed by 1 base and J by 1 base, leaving 16 bases between them. Germline CDR1 reads MGHDK; CDR2 reads SYGVNS. There are 17 residues in the CDR3. In DNA, the CDR3 is TGTGCCAGCAGTGAATGGGCGATTGGTCAGACCCAAGAGACCCAGTACTTC. This codes for CASSEWAIGQTQETQYF. Together with reference TRBV25-1 and TRBJ2-5, the CDR3 gives the full variable domain: EADIYQTPRYLVIGTGKKITLECSQTMGHDKMYWYQQDPGMELHLIHYSYGVNSTEKGDLSSESTVSRIRTEHFPLTLESARPSHTSQYLCASSEWAIGQTQETQYFGPGTRLLVL.

The genes are TRBV7-2 and TRBJ1-5; D gene ambiguous. Per the germline V gene, CDR1 is SGHTA and CDR2 is FQGNSA. CDR3 size: 16 residues. V lost 1 base, J lost 1 base, and 11 bases lay in between. Written as DNA, the CDR3 is TGTGCCAGCAGCTTAGGAGCGGTGGGGAGCAATCAGCCCCAGCATTTT. It is translated as CASSLGAVGSNQPQHF.

There are a few counts of this clonotype. The chain combines TRBV15 with TRBJ2-1, with D hard to call. This CDR3 has 16 residues. The V gene's germline CDR1 is LNHNV and CDR2 YYDKDF (reference sequence). The germline V and J ends were trimmed by 1 base and 2 bases, with 12 bases remaining between them. The chain's CDR3 is CATSRVRPGAYNEQFF. The CDR3 DNA sequence: TGTGCCACCAGCAGAGTCCGGCCGGGCGCCTACAATGAGCAGTTCTTC. Full variable domain (remainder filled in from reference TRBV15 and TRBJ2-1): DAMVIQNPRYQVTQFGKPVTLSCSQTLNHNVMYWYQQKSSQAPKLLFHYYDKDFNNEADTPDNFQSRRPNTSFCFLDIRSPGLGDTAMYLCATSRVRPGAYNEQFFGPGTRLTVL.

The table lists this clonotype with a few counts. This rearrangement joins TRBV4-3 to TRBJ2-1, with TRBD2 identical over 7 bases. CDR3 length: 18 residues. V dropped 0 bases and J dropped 0; count of bases not matched to a gene: 8. Per the germline V gene, CDR1 is LGHNA and CDR2 is YSLEER. The CDR3 nucleotides are TGCGCCAGCAGCCAAGACGGGGTAGAGCGGGGCTCCTACAATGAGCAGTTCTTC. It specifies CASSQDGVERGSYNEQFF.

This clonotype was picked up a small number of times. J is TRBJ2-7 and V is TRBV29-1; no reliable D call. The germline gives CDR1 SQVTM, CDR2 ANQGSEA. The CDR3 contains 12 residues. V gave up 4 bases and J gave up 3 bases, with 10 bases separating them. Written as DNA, the CDR3 is TGCAGCGTTGGGGTTCGAAGCTACGAGCAGTACTTC. Protein sequence: CSVGVRSYEQYF.

This chain connects TRBV10-3 to TRBJ2-3; TRBD1 might be the D (6 bases). In germline, CDR1 is ENHRY, CDR2 SYGVKD. V was shortened by 6 bases and J by 0 bases, with 10 bases between the two germline ends. The CDR3 is made up of 14 amino acids. CDR3 nucleotides: TGTGCCATCAGGTCCGGGACAAGCACAGATACGCAGTATTTT. The encoded protein is CAIRSGTSTDTQYF.

Ten or more counts support this clonotype. V and J are TRBV7-2 and TRBJ2-5; weak D call: TRBD1 (6 bases). With 5 bases removed from V and 4 bases from J, the gap between germline ends came to 11 bases. Germline V gives CDR1 SGHTA, CDR2 FQGNSA. The CDR3 sequence is 13 residues long. The CDR3, as DNA: TGTGCCAGCAGCGGGCCAGGGGCAGAGACCCAGTACTTC. Translated: CASSGPGAETQYF.

The chain employs TRBV3-1 and TRBJ1-3; D remains unclear. CDR3 length: 16 residues. V was cut by 4 bases and J by 0 bases, with 13 bases left in between. The germline gives CDR1 LGHDT, CDR2 YNNKEL (reference sequence). The CDR3 spells CASSPIGEYSGNTIYF. For the CDR3, the DNA is TGTGCCAGCAGCCCAATAGGTGAATACTCTGGAAACACCATATATTTT.

CDR3 sequence (DNA): TGTGCCACCCAAGACACACGTTTTAGCGAAAAACTGTTTTTT. Its translation: CATQDTRFSEKLFF. The V call is TRBV28, the J call TRBJ1-4, with D unclear. There are 14 residues in the CDR3. Germline CDR1 is MDHEN and CDR2 is SYDVKM. Deletions cut 10 bases from V and 8 bases from J, with 20 bases between.

This clonotype appeared many times. The chain carries TRBV4-1 and TRBJ2-5; D possibly corresponds to TRBD2 (6 bases). Trimming took 0 bases from V and 5 from J, leaving 13 bases between them. This CDR3 region has 15 residues. From germline, CDR1 is MGHRA and CDR2 YSYEKL. This CDR3 is CASSQDGARGETQYF. The CDR3 DNA is TGCGCCAGCAGCCAAGATGGGGCCCGGGGGGAGACCCAGTACTTC.

This chain links TRBV20-1 with TRBJ2-1; the D call may be TRBD1 or TRBD2 (6 bases each). The CDR3 totals 14 residues. The germline CDR1 and CDR2 sequences are DFQATT and SNEGSKA (reference sequence). Trimming took 5 bases from V and 10 from J, leaving 21 bases between them. DNA for the CDR3: TGCAGTGCTCCAAGGAGGGACACTCCAGAGGAGCAGTTCTTC. It encodes CSAPRRDTPEEQFF.

The rearrangement uses TRBV6-6 and TRBJ2-3, with D maybe TRBD2 (6 bases). V lost 3 bases and J 3 bases, leaving 13 bases between the germline ends. Germline CDR1 is MNHNY and CDR2 is SVGAGI (reference sequence). The CDR3 contains 15 residues. The CDR3 here is CASSYRGAGTDTQYF. In DNA, the CDR3 is TGTGCCAGCAGTTATCGGGGCGCGGGGACAGATACGCAGTATTTT.